This T cell receptor (beta chain) was sequenced in a study of blood T cell repertoires in COVID-19. V was trimmed by 2 bases and J by 6 bases, leaving 11 bases between them. Germline V lookup: CDR1 SGHRS, CDR2 YFSETQ. CDR3 length: 14 residues. TCRdb's copy holds only in-frame clones and misses some; the assay was immunoSEQ multiplex PCR. The sample yields under 150,000 clones, roughly 87% seen once. The clonotype originates from an elderly man with acute or convalescent COVID-19. The material sequenced was peripheral blood. The V call is TRBV5-1, the J call TRBJ1-4, with D possibly being TRBD1 (5 bases). The DNA for the CDR3 is TGCGCCAGCAGCTTTGGAGGGGTATATGAAAAACTGTTTTTT. Translating it yields CASSFGGVYEKLFF.